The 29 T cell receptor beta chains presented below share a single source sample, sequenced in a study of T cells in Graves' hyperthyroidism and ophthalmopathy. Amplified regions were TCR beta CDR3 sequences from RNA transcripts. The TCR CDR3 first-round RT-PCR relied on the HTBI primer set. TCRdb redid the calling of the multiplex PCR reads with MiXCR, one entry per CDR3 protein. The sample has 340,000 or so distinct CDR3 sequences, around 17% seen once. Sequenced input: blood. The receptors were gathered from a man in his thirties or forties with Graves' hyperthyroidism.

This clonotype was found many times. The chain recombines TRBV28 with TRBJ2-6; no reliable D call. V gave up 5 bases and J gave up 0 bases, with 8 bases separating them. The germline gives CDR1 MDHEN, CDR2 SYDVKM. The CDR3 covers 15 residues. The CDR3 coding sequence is TGTGCCAGCAGTCAGAGCTTCTCTGGGGCCAACGTCCTGACTTTC. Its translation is CASSQSFSGANVLTF.

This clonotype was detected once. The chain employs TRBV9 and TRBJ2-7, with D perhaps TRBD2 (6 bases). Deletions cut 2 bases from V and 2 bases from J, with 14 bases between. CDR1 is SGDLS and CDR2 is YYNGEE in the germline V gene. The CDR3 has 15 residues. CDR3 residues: CASSVGLTAAYEQYF. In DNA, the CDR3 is TGTGCCAGCAGCGTGGGACTGACAGCAGCCTACGAGCAGTACTTC.

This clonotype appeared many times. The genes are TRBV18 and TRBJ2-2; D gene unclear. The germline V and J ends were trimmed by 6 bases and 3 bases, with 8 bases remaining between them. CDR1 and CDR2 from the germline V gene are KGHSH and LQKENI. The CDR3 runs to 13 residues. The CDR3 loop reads CASSLTDTGELFF. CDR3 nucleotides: TGTGCCAGCTCCCTTACGGACACCGGGGAGCTGTTTTTT.

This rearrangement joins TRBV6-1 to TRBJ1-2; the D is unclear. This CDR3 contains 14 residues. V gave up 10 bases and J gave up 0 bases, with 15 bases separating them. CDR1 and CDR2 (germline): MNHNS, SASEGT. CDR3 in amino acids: CAISRAGPNYGYTF. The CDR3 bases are TGTGCCATTTCAAGGGCCGGGCCTAACTATGGCTACACCTTC.

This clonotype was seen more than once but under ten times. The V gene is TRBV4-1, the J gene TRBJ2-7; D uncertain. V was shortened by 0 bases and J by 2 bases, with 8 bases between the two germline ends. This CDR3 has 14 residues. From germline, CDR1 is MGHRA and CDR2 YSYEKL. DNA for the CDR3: TGCGCCAGCAGCCAAGACATAGGAACCTACGAGCAGTACTTC. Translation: CASSQDIGTYEQYF.

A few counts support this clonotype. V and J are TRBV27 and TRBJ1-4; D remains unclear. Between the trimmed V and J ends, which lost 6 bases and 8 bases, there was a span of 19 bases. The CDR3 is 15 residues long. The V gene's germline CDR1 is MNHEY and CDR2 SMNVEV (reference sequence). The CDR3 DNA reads TGTGCCAGCAGCCGTATGGTCCTTCAAGGGGAAAAACTGTTTTTT. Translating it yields CASSRMVLQGEKLFF.

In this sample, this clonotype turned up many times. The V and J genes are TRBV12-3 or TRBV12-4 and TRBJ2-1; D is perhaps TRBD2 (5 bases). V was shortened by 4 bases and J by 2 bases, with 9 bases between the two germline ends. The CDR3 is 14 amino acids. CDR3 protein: CASSSTTTYNEQFF. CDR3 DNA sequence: TGTGCCAGCAGTTCCACGACTACCTACAATGAGCAGTTCTTC.

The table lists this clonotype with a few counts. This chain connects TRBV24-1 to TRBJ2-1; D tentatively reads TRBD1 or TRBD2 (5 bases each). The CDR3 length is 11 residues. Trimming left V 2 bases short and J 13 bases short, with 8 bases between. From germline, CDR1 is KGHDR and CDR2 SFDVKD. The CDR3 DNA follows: TGTGCCACCAGTGATTGGGACCTTCAGTTCTTC. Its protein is CATSDWDLQFF.

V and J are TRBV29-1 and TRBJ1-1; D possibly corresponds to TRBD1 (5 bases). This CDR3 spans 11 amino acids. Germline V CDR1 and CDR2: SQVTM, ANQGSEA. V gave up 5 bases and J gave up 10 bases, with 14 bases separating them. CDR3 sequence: CSVQWDSTAFF. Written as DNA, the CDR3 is TGCAGCGTTCAGTGGGACTCTACAGCTTTCTTT.

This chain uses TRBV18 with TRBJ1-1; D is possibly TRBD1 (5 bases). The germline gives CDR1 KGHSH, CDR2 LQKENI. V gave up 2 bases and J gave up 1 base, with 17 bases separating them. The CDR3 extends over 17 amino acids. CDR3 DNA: TGTGCCAGCTCACCAATCGTCCGGGACGGCACGAACACTGAAGCTTTCTTT. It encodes CASSPIVRDGTNTEAFF.

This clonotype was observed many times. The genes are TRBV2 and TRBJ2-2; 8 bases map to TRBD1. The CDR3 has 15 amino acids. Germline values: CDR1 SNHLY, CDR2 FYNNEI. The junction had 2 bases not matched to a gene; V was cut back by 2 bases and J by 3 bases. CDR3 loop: CASSETRGHTGELFF. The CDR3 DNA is TGTGCCAGCAGTGAAACCAGGGGGCACACCGGGGAGCTGTTTTTT.

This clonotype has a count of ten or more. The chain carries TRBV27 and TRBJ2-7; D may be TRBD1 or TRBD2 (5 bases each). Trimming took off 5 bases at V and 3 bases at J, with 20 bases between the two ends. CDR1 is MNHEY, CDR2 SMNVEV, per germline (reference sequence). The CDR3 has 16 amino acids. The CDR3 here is CASSKRDPRDVYEQYF. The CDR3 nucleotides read TGTGCCAGCAGTAAACGGGACCCTCGAGATGTCTACGAGCAGTACTTC.

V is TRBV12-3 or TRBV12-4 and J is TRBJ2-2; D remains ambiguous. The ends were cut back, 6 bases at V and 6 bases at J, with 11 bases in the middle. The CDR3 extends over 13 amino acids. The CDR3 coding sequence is TGTGCCAGCAGCCCTGGGAAAGCCGGGGAGCTGTTTTTT. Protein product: CASSPGKAGELFF.

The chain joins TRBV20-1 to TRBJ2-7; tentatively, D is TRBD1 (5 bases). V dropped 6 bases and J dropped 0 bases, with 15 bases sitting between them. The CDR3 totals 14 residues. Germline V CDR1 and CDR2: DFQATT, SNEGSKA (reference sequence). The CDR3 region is CSARRGFSSYEQYF. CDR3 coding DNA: TGCAGTGCCCGAAGGGGCTTCAGCTCCTACGAGCAGTACTTC.

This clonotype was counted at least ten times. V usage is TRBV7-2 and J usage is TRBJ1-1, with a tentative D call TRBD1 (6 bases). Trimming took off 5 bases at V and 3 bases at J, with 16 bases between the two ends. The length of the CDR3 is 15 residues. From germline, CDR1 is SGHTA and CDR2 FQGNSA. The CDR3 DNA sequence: TGTGCCAGCAGCAGACAGGCGGGTGCAGACACTGAAGCTTTCTTT. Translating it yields CASSRQAGADTEAFF.

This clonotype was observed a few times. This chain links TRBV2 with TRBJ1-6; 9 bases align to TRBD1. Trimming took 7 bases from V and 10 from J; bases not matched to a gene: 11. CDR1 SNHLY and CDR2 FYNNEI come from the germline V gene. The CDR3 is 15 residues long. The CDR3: CASKGTGQGGSPLHF. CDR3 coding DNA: TGTGCCAGCAAGGGGACGGGACAGGGTGGATCACCCCTCCACTTT.

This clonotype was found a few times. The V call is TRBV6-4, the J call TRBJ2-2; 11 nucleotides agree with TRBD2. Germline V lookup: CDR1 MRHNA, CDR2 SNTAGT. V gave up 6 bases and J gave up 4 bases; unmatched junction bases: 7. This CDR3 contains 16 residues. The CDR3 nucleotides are TGTGCCAGCAGCGTAGCGGGAGGGCCGATCACCGGGGAGCTGTTTTTT. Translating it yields CASSVAGGPITGELFF.

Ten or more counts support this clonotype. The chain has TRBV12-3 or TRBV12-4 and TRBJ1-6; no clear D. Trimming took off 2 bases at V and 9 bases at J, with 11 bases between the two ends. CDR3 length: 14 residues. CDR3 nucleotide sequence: TGTGCCAGCAGTTTAAGCCATACCGGTTCACCCCTCCACTTT. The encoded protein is CASSLSHTGSPLHF.

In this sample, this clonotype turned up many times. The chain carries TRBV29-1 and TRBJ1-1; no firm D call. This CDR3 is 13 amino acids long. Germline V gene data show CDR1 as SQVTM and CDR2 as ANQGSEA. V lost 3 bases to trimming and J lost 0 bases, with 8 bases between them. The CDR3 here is CSVERVMNTEAFF. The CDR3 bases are TGCAGCGTTGAGCGGGTCATGAACACTGAAGCTTTCTTT.

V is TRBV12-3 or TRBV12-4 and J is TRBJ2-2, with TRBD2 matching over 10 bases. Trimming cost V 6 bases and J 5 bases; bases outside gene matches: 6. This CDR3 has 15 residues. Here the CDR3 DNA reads TGTGCCAGCAGCTTATTACTAGCGGGAACCGGGGAGCTGTTTTTT. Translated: CASSLLLAGTGELFF.

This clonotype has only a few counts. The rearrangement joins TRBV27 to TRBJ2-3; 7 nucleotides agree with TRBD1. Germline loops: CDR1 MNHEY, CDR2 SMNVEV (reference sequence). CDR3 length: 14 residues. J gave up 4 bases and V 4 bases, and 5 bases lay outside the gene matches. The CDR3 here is CASSYTGAADTQYF. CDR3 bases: TGTGCCAGCAGTTATACAGGGGCCGCAGATACGCAGTATTTT.

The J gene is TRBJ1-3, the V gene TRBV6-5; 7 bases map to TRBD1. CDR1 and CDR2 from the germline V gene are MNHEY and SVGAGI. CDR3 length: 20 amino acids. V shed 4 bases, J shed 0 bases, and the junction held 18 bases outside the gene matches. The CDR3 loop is CASSSLGGGGGRSSGNTIYF. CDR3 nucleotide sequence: TGTGCCAGCAGTTCCCTGGGGGGAGGGGGCGGACGAAGCTCTGGAAACACCATATATTTT.

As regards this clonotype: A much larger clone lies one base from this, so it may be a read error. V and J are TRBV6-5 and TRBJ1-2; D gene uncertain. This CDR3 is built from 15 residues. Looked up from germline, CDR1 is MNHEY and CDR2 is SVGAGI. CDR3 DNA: TGTGTCAGCAGTTACTCCGTCAGCCCGGACTATGGCTACACCTTC. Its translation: CVSSYSVSPDYGYTF.

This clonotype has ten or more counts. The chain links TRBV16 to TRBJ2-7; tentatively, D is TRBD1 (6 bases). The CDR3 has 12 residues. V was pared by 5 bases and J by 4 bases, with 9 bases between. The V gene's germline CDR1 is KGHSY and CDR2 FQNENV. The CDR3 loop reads CASSTQGYEQYF. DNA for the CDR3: TGTGCCAGCAGCACCCAGGGGTACGAGCAGTACTTC.

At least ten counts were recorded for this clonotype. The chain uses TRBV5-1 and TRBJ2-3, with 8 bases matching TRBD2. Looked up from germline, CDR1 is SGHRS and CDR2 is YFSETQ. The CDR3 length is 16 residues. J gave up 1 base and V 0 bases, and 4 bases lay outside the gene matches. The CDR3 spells CASSLAGGVGTDTQYF. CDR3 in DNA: TGCGCCAGCAGCTTGGCCGGGGGGGTCGGCACAGATACGCAGTATTTT.

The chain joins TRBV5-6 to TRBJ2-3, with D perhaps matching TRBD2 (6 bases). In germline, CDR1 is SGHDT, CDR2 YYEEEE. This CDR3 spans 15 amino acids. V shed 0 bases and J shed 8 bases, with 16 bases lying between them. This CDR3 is CASSLVRGEGSTQYF. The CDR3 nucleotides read TGTGCCAGCAGCTTGGTGCGGGGCGAGGGGAGTACGCAGTATTTT.

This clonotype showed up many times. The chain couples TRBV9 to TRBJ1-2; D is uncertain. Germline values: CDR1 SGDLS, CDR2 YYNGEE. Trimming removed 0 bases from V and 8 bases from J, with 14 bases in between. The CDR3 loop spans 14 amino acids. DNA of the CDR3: TGTGCCAGCAGCGTAGCGCCAGCCTCTCGCGGCTACACCTTC. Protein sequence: CASSVAPASRGYTF.

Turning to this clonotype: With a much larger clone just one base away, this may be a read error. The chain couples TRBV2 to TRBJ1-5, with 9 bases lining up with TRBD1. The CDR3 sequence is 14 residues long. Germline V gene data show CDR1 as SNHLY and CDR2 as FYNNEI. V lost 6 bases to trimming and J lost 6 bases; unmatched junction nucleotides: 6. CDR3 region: CASSGGQGLQPQHF. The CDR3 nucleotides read TGTGCCAGCAGCGGGGGACAGGGCCTTCAGCCCCAGCATTTT.

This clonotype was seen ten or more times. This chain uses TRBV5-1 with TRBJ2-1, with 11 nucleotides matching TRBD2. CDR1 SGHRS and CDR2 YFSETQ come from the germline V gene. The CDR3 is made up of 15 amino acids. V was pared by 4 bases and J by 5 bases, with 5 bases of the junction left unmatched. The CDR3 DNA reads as TGCGCCAGCAGCGGGACTAGCGGTATCCACAATGAGCAGTTCTTC. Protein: CASSGTSGIHNEQFF.